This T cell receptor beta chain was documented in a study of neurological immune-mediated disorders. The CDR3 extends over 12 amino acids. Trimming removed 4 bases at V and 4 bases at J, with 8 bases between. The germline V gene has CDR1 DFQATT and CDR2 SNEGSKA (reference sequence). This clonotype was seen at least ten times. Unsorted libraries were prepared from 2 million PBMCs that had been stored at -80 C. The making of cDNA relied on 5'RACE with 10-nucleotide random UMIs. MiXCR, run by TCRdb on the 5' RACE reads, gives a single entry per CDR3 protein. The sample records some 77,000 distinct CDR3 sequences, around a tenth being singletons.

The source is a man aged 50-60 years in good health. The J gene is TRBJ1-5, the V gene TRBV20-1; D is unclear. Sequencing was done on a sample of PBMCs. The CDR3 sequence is CSAKRQNQPQHF. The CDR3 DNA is TGCAGTGCTAAGAGACAAAATCAGCCCCAGCATTTT.